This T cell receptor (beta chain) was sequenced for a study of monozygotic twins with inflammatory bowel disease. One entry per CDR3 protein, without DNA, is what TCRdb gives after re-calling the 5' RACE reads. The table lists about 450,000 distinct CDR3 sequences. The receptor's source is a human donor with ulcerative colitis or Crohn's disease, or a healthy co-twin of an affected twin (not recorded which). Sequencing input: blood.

The CDR3: CASSLEGRQVNTEAFF. The rearrangement uses TRBV5-1 and TRBJ1-1. This CDR3 contains 16 residues. The germline CDR1 and CDR2 sequences are SGHRS and YFSETQ.